This TCR beta chain was found in a study of blood T cell repertoires in COVID-19. Study background: COVID-19 samples, acute and convalescent, were from the United States, Italy and Spain. From T cells, B-cell-depleted T cells, or PBMCs came the material, which was cDNA or gDNA.

V was pared by 2 bases and J by 3 bases, with 11 bases between. The CDR3 consists of 14 residues. Per germline, CDR1 SGHTS and CDR2 YDEGEE. In the authors' workflow: Amplifying reference gene primers gave estimates of nucleated cell counts. Produced via immunoSEQ multiplex PCR; TCRdb's table is partial and in-frame only. V, J and clone size reflect that table, while D and trimming were determined from the DNA. Of 170,000 or so clones detected, roughly 78% appear once; the ten largest clones hold around 7%. This TCR derives from a man between 70 and 80 years old with active or convalescent COVID-19. The rearrangement links TRBV5-8 to TRBJ1-1; a possible D gene is TRBD1 (6 bases). Sequenced material: peripheral blood. The CDR3 bases are TGTGCCAGCAGCTTAGGCTACAGGGACACTGAAGCTTTCTTT. This translates into CASSLGYRDTEAFF. Variable domain in full (rest from reference TRBV5-8 and TRBJ1-1): EAGVTQSPTHLIKTRGQQATLRCSPISGHTSVYWYQQALGLGLQFLLWYDEGEERNRGNFPPRFSGRQFPNYSSELNVNALELEDSALYLCASSLGYRDTEAFFGQGTRLTVV.